These 10 T cell receptor beta chains were sequenced from one sample in a study of shared clonotypes between healthy human individuals. Profiling relied on immunoSEQ multiplex PCR, and the TCRdb table lists in-frame clones only, not all of them. This table holds about 500,000 clones, approximately 71% found once. The sequenced material came from PBMCs. Source of these receptors: a woman aged 40-49 years in good health. Some clones in this sample may be carry-over from other donors' samples.

This chain joins TRBV7-3 and TRBJ2-1; 8 bases are shared with TRBD2. CDR3 length: 15 residues. Germline CDR1 reads SGHTA; CDR2 reads FQGTGA. V dropped 2 bases and J dropped 7; count of bases not matched to a gene: 7. Written as DNA, the CDR3 is TGTGCCAGCAGCTTAGTTGCGGGAGGAGATAATGAGCAGTTCTTC. Encoded protein: CASSLVAGGDNEQFF.

The rearrangement links TRBV11-1 to TRBJ2-1, with 9 bases aligning to TRBD2. Germline V gives CDR1 SGHAT, CDR2 FQDESV (reference sequence). The CDR3 sequence is 15 residues long. V lost 5 bases, J lost 4 bases, and 6 bases stayed unmatched. CDR3 sequence: CASSVQAGGYNEQFF. The CDR3 DNA reads TGTGCCAGCAGCGTGCAAGCGGGAGGATACAATGAGCAGTTCTTC.

The V call is TRBV30, the J call TRBJ2-5; 13 bases align to TRBD2. Near its end, the DNA agrees better with TRBJ2-7, so the J call may be wrong. The CDR3 extends over 15 amino acids. CDR1 and CDR2 from the germline V gene are GTSNPN and SVGIG (reference sequence). CDR3 sequence reads: CAWTSGLAGEDEQYF. The CDR3 DNA is TGTGCCTGGACCAGTGGACTAGCGGGAGAGGACGAGCAGTACTTC.

The J gene is TRBJ1-3, the V gene TRBV5-4; TRBD1 matches 7 bases. The V gene's germline CDR1 is SGHNT and CDR2 YYREEE (reference sequence). The CDR3 runs 16 residues. J lost 0 bases, V lost 3 bases, and 6 bases had no gene match. The CDR3 loop is CASSSPGQISGNTIYF. DNA for the CDR3: TGTGCCAGCAGCTCCCCGGGACAGATCTCTGGAAACACCATATATTTT.

V usage is TRBV29-1 and J usage is TRBJ2-5; 9 bases agree with TRBD1. The V and J ends lost 7 bases and 3 bases, in that order; junction bases with no gene match: 3. In germline, CDR1 is SQVTM, CDR2 ANQGSEA. This CDR3 is built from 12 residues. The CDR3 is CSAGQGKETQYF. The CDR3 nucleotides read TGCAGCGCAGGACAGGGGAAAGAGACCCAGTACTTC.

The genes are TRBV21-1 and TRBJ1-2. TRBV21-1 is termed a pseudogene. The CDR3 is 17 residues long. In nucleotides, the CDR3 is TGTGCCAGCAGACCCAAGAACACATCGAGACTGAACTATGGCTACACCTTC. Encoded protein: CASRPKNTSRLNYGYTF.

This chain connects TRBV27 to TRBJ2-7; 11 bases agree with TRBD2. V lost 5 bases, J lost 3 bases, and 6 bases stayed unmatched. Per germline, CDR1 MNHEY and CDR2 SMNVEV (reference sequence). The CDR3 is made up of 15 amino acids. The DNA of the CDR3 is TGTGCCAGCAGTAACCCGGGACTAGCGGTCTACGAGCAGTACTTC. This gives the protein CASSNPGLAVYEQYF.

This clone was counted a single time. The chain uses TRBV30 and TRBJ2-7, with D uncertain. This CDR3 is 11 amino acids long. Trimming removed 1 base at V and 4 bases at J, with 5 bases between. The germline CDR1 and CDR2 sequences are GTSNPN and SVGIG (reference sequence). DNA of the CDR3: TGTGCCTGGAGTGAGGTGTACGAGCAGTACTTC. This codes for CAWSEVYEQYF. Complete variable domain (other parts from reference TRBV30 and TRBJ2-7): SQTIHQWPATLVQPVGSPLSLECTVEGTSNPNLYWYRQAAGRGLQLLFYSVGIGQISSEVPQNLSASRPQDRQFILSSKKLLLSDSGFYLCAWSEVYEQYFGPGTRLTVT.

The chain links TRBV6-1 to TRBJ2-5; 8 nucleotides align to TRBD2. V lost 5 bases and J lost 2; bases outside the gene matches: 4. This CDR3 comprises 14 residues. Germline lookup yields CDR1 MNHNS and CDR2 SASEGT. This CDR3 is CASSNGGAQETQYF. CDR3 DNA sequence: TGTGCCAGCAGTAACGGGGGGGCTCAAGAGACCCAGTACTTC.

V and J are TRBV2 and TRBJ2-5; 8 nucleotides match TRBD1. The CDR3 has 13 residues. From germline, CDR1 is SNHLY and CDR2 FYNNEI. V shed 7 bases, J shed 5 bases, and the junction held 6 bases outside the gene matches. The CDR3 sequence: CASNPGGQETQYF. The CDR3, as DNA: TGTGCCAGCAATCCAGGGGGCCAGGAGACCCAGTACTTC. Full variable domain (remainder filled in from reference TRBV2 and TRBJ2-5): EPEVTQTPSHQVTQMGQEVILRCVPISNHLYFYWYRQILGQKVEFLVSFYNNEISEKSEIFDDQFSVERPDGSNFTLKIRSTKLEDSAMYFCASNPGGQETQYFGPGTRLLVL.